This T cell receptor beta chain is drawn from a study of post-analysis software for immune sequencing data. Broader study findings: Compared against controls, patients with multiple sclerosis displayed significantly lower normalized Chao1 diversity. Five TRBV segments, TRBV5-6, TRBV5-1 and TRBV20-1 among them, were found more frequent in patients than controls.

Sequencing libraries made from TCR beta cDNA carried unique molecular identifiers. Out of roughly 1 to 11 million T cells, a few hundred thousand cDNA molecules were generated. TCRdb redid the calling of the PCR reads with MiXCR, one entry per CDR3 protein. This sample carries roughly 400,000 distinct CDR3 sequences, approximately 37% of them seen once, and the ten largest clones take 7.6%. This clonotype turned up a few times. Its antigen remains unknown. The CDR3 spans 17 residues. V dropped 0 bases and J dropped 2; count of bases not matched to a gene: 3. Looked up from germline, CDR1 is KGHDR and CDR2 is SFDVKD.

The chain has TRBV24-1 and TRBJ2-3, with 11 bases fitting TRBD2. Sequencing was carried out using blood. The TCR comes from a girl aged 2-15 years with multiple sclerosis. The CDR3, as DNA: TGTGCCACCAGTGATTTGGGGACTAGCGGCTACACAGATACGCAGTATTTT. It translates to CATSDLGTSGYTDTQYF.